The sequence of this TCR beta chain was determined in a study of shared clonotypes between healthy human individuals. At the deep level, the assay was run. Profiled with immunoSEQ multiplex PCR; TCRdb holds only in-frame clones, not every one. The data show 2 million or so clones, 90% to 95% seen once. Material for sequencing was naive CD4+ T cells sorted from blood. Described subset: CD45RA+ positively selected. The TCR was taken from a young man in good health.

CDR3 sequence (DNA): TGTGCCATCAGTGGAAGACTAGCGGGGTCGAATGAGCAGTTCTTC. It is translated as CAISGRLAGSNEQFF. V is TRBV10-3 and J is TRBJ2-1; TRBD2 agrees at 11 bases. The CDR3 has 15 residues. Germline values: CDR1 ENHRY, CDR2 SYGVKD. V lost 4 bases and J lost 7; bases outside the gene matches: 6.